The clone carrying this T cell receptor beta chain is a singleton in its sample. The antigen remains unidentified. The data were obtained in a study of cytomegalovirus exposure and HLA in healthy donors. PCR primers comprised 60 Vbeta and 13 Jbeta primers. Clones were sequenced by immunoSEQ multiplex PCR, and TCRdb holds only the in-frame ones, with some missing. The sample carries approximately 120,000 clones, 85% recorded once. V lost 4 bases to trimming and J lost 5 bases, with 9 bases between them. The CDR3 covers 12 residues. CDR1 SGHDT and CDR2 YYEEEE come from the germline V gene. The study, taken as a whole, reports: TCR beta chains numbering more than 150 were designated cytomegalovirus-associated. In a later analysis, CMV-associated beta chains were mostly HLA-associated, it appeared. Later analysis associated a missense DCLRE1C variant with TCR beta V- and J-gene trimming. For cytomegalovirus status, the classifier reportedly gave diagnoses with high specificity and sensitivity.

Material: PBMCs. The clonotype comes from a woman between 25 and 40 years old in good health and CMV-seropositive. V usage is TRBV5-6 and J usage is TRBJ1-1, with a tentative D call TRBD1 (5 bases). The CDR3 coding sequence is TGTGCCAGCAGCGTCGGACAAACTGAAGCTTTCTTT. Its translation: CASSVGQTEAFF.